The rows below give T cell receptor beta chains drawn from one sample of a study of T cell responses to AZD1222 COVID-19 vaccine. Clones were sequenced by immunoSEQ multiplex PCR, and TCRdb holds only the in-frame ones, with some missing. Of about 120,000 clones detected, 86% appear once; the ten largest clones hold less than 3.5%. The sample in question was peripheral blood, obtained 28 days after the second AZD1222 dose. Source of these receptors: an adult who received the AZD1222 COVID-19 vaccine. The CDR3 runs from the conserved cysteine through the conserved F or W. D genes are given only for firm matches. Clone size appears in some rows only: once, few, many, or a class for an expanded clone.

j_gene | d_gene | abundance | v_gene | CDR3aa | CDR3nt
TRBJ1-2 | TRBD1 | . | TRBV9 | CASSVTGEFGYTF | TGTGCCAGCAGCGTGACAGGGGAATTCGGCTACACCTTC
TRBJ1-1 | TRBD1 | . | TRBV7-8 | CASSNRGYTEAFF | TGTGCCAGCAGCAACAGGGGATACACTGAAGCTTTCTTT
TRBJ1-6 | . | . | TRBV2 | CASTTFGGAGNSPLHF | TGTGCCAGCACAACGTTTGGGGGGGCAGGTAATTCACCCCTCCACTTT
TRBJ2-7 | TRBD2 | . | TRBV30 | CAYGAKTSGGASYEQYF | TGTGCCTATGGGGCCAAGACTAGCGGGGGGGCTAGCTACGAGCAGTACTTC
TRBJ1-2 | . | few | TRBV11-2 | CASSLGGQGYGYTF | TGTGCCAGCAGCTTAGGGGGTCAGGGCTATGGCTACACCTTC
TRBJ1-6 | . | . | TRBV9 | CASNRGTNSPLHF | TGTGCCAGCAATCGCGGGACTAATTCACCCCTCCACTTT
TRBJ2-7 | . | many | TRBV25-1 | CASRAYTYEQYF | TGTGCCAGCAGAGCCTACACCTACGAGCAGTACTTC
TRBJ2-2 | . | . | TRBV23-1 | CASKPRGLRNTGELFF | TGCGCCAGCAAGCCCCGGGGGTTAAGAAACACCGGGGAGCTGTTTTTT
TRBJ2-3 | . | few | TRBV11-2 | CASSLNGQSTDTQYF | TGTGCCAGCAGCCTCAACGGGCAGAGCACAGATACGCAGTATTTT
TRBJ1-3 | . | . | TRBV10-2 | CASSASGSGNTIYF | TGCGCCAGCAGTGCCTCAGGTTCTGGAAACACCATATATTTT
TRBJ1-6 | . | . | TRBV7-9 | CASSLEGLQNSPLHF | TGTGCCAGCAGCTTAGAGGGTCTTCAAAATTCACCCCTCCACTTT
TRBJ2-5 | . | few | TRBV2 | CASSEAITDWGLQTQYF | TGTGCCAGCAGTGAAGCGATAACCGATTGGGGTTTACAGACCCAGTACTTC
TRBJ1-6 | . | . | TRBV28 | CASSLLSVSLNSPLHF | TGTGCCAGCAGTTTATTGTCGGTTTCCCTTAATTCACCCCTCCACTTT
TRBJ2-1 | . | . | TRBV27 | CASSLSGGGRNEQFF | TGTGCCAGCAGTTTATCGGGGGGGGGCAGGAATGAGCAGTTCTTC
TRBJ2-4 | . | . | TRBV3-1/TRBV3-2 | CASSQEGDPGVYF | TGTGCCAGCAGCCAAGAGGGGGACCCGGGAGTGTACTTC
TRBJ1-2 | TRBD1 | . | TRBV19 | CASRVTGTGVGYTF | TGTGCCAGTAGGGTTACCGGGACAGGGGTTGGCTACACCTTC
TRBJ1-1 | . | . | TRBV9 | CASSVSPSTEAFF | TGTGCCAGCAGCGTAAGTCCGAGCACTGAAGCTTTCTTT
TRBJ1-1 | . | . | TRBV15 | CATSRGIRDTNTEAFF | TGTGCCACCAGCAGAGGGATCAGGGACACGAACACTGAAGCTTTCTTT
TRBJ2-6 | TRBD1 | . | TRBV18 | CASSRGQGLTGANVLTF | TGTGCCAGCTCACGGGGACAGGGATTAACTGGGGCCAACGTCCTGACTTTC
TRBJ1-1 | . | . | TRBV18 | CASSQGGGALEAFF | TGTGCCAGCTCCCAAGGTGGCGGGGCCCTAGAAGCTTTCTTT
TRBJ2-4 | TRBD2 | . | TRBV10-1 | CASSENPAGDIQYF | TGCGCCAGCAGTGAGAATCCGGCGGGAGACATTCAGTACTTC
TRBJ1-3 | . | . | TRBV9 | CASSVGRAYSGNTIYF | TGTGCCAGCAGCGTCGGCAGGGCCTACTCTGGAAACACCATATATTTT
TRBJ2-3 | TRBD2 | . | TRBV13 | CASSLVVSGGAPDTQYF | TGTGCCAGCAGCTTAGTTGTGAGCGGGGGGGCCCCAGATACGCAGTATTTT
TRBJ2-7 | TRBD2 | . | TRBV6-5 | CASRGLAGNEQYF | TGTGCCAGCAGGGGACTAGCGGGGAACGAGCAGTACTTC
TRBJ1-5 | . | . | TRBV27 | CASSQGGAGQPQHF | TGTGCCAGCAGCCAAGGGGGGGCGGGTCAGCCCCAGCATTTT
TRBJ1-1 | . | . | TRBV19 | CASSIIGRTEAFF | TGTGCCAGTAGTATTATCGGGAGGACTGAAGCTTTCTTT
TRBJ1-4 | TRBD1 | . | TRBV5-5 | CASSLGTGPEKLFF | TGTGCCAGCAGCTTAGGGACAGGGCCTGAAAAACTGTTTTTT
TRBJ2-7 | TRBD1 | . | TRBV27 | CASSSGTGYEQYF | TGTGCCAGCAGTTCCGGGACAGGCTACGAGCAGTACTTC
TRBJ2-5 | . | once | TRBV15 | CATSRDVETQYF | TGTGCCACCAGCAGAGATGTTGAGACCCAGTACTTC
TRBJ2-1 | TRBD1 | . | TRBV6-5 | CASRFPQGGEQFF | TGTGCCAGCAGATTTCCACAGGGGGGTGAGCAGTTCTTC
TRBJ2-1 | . | . | TRBV29-1 | CSVTGYSYNEQFF | TGCAGCGTTACGGGCTACTCCTACAATGAGCAGTTCTTC
TRBJ2-7 | . | once | TRBV7-2 | CASSFRPAPDEQYF | TGTGCCAGCAGCTTTCGTCCAGCGCCGGACGAGCAGTACTTC
TRBJ1-2 | . | . | TRBV30 | CAWSGDGRRSYGYTF | TGTGCCTGGAGTGGGGACGGCAGGCGCTCCTATGGCTACACCTTC
TRBJ1-5 | . | . | TRBV2 | CASSELAGYQPQHF | TGTGCCAGCAGTGAATTGGCAGGATATCAGCCCCAGCATTTT
TRBJ1-2 | . | . | TRBV28 | CASRLTAGKVDGYTF | TGTGCCAGCCGACTTACGGCAGGGAAGGTCGATGGCTACACCTTC
TRBJ2-1 | . | . | TRBV10-1 | CATSPGGIQFF | TGCGCCACCTCACCTGGGGGGATACAGTTCTTC
TRBJ2-7 | TRBD1 | . | TRBV3-1/TRBV3-2 | CASSYGQGYEQYF | TGTGCCAGCAGCTACGGACAGGGATACGAGCAGTACTTC
TRBJ1-6 | . | few | TRBV5-1 | CASSGGPGDSPLHF | TGCGCCAGCAGCGGGGGCCCTGGGGATTCACCCCTCCACTTT
TRBJ1-6 | TRBD1 | . | TRBV5-1 | CASRGTGDASPLHF | TGCGCCAGCAGGGGAACAGGGGACGCCTCACCCCTCCACTTT